One sample yielded the 8 T cell receptor beta chains listed below, sequenced in a study of T cell clonality in common variable immunodeficiency. Study findings and constraints: Reportedly, TCR beta sequences from common variable immunodeficiency showed fewer deletions and N-nucleotide insertions.

Which antigens these TCRs recognize remains unknown. Data came from immunoSEQ multiplex PCR; TCRdb stores just in-frame clones and leaves some out. The profile covers about 34,000 clones, none occurring a single time. Input material: peripheral blood mononuclear cells. All receptors come from a human donor with common variable immunodeficiency.

To note about this clone: Read sequence stops 3 residues before the CDR3 end, and the germline J gene provides the missing end. The J gene is TRBJ2-7, the V gene TRBV6-2 or TRBV6-3, with TRBD1 identical over 9 bases. The V segment lost 2 bases and the J segment 1 base; nucleotides outside the gene matches: 3. The length of the CDR3 is 15 residues. Germline values: CDR1 MNHEY, CDR2 SVGEGT. Partial CDR3 DNA: TGTGCCAGCAGTTACCCGGACAGGGGTTCCTACGAG. Translating it yields CASSYPDRGSYE. The CDR3 as a whole reads CASSYPDRGSYEQYF.

In regard to this clone: Read sequence stops 3 residues before the CDR3 end, and the germline J gene provides the missing end. J is TRBJ2-1 and V is TRBV6-1, with TRBD2 matching over 9 bases. This CDR3 spans 19 amino acids. In germline, CDR1 is MNHNS, CDR2 SASEGT. J gave up 0 bases and V 1 base, and 10 bases lay outside the gene matches. CDR3: CASSEDPGLAGSSYNEQFF. CDR3 DNA (partial): TGTGCCAGCAGTGAAGACCCGGGGCTAGCGGGAAGCTCCTACAATGAG.

Worth noting for this clone: The sequence runs out 3 residues before the end of the CDR3; the remainder is reconstructed from the germline J gene. The chain uses TRBV19 and TRBJ2-3; 9 positions match TRBD1. The ends lost 3 bases at V and 4 bases at J; junction bases unmatched: 8. The CDR3 totals 16 residues. CDR1 is LNHDA, CDR2 SQIVND, per germline (reference sequence). CDR3 DNA (partial): TGTGCCAGTAGTATTTACGGGACAGGGATAGCAGATACG. Translated, it gives CASSIYGTGIADT. The entire CDR3 sequence reads CASSIYGTGIADTQYF.

This clone was recorded a few times. Coverage ceases 3 residues before the CDR3 finishes, and the germline J gene fills in the end. The rearrangement links TRBV7-2 to TRBJ1-2, with D possibly matching TRBD1 (6 bases). Per germline, CDR1 SGHTA and CDR2 FQGNSA. This CDR3 spans 15 amino acids. CDR3 bases read: TGTGCCAGCAGCTTAATCTCAGGGGACCTCAGGGGC. Its translation: CASSLISGDLRG. The whole CDR3 protein reads CASSLISGDLRGYTF.

In regard to this clone: The sequenced fragment ends 3 residues before the CDR3 boundary, so the rest is inferred from the germline J gene. The rearrangement uses TRBV20-1 and TRBJ2-3; possibly TRBD2 for D (6 bases). Germline-derived CDR1 and CDR2 are DFQATT and SNEGSKA (reference sequence). This CDR3 comprises 14 residues. V lost 6 bases, J lost 1 base, and 14 bases lay in between. CDR3 DNA (partial): TGCAGTGCGGGGCGGGGCTCCCGCACAGATACG. Amino acids: CSAGRGSRTDT. The full CDR3 sequence reads CSAGRGSRTDTQYF.

This clone was seen many times. The sequenced CDR3 bases are TGCGCCAGCAGCGGGATGGGGACAGGGAAAAGCTCCTACGAG. The encoded protein is CASSGMGTGKSSYE. The CDR3 in its entirety is CASSGMGTGKSSYEQYF. The chain carries TRBV5-1 and TRBJ2-7, with TRBD1 matching over 9 bases. The read comes to an end 3 residues before the CDR3 does, leaving the germline J gene to fill in the end. The CDR3 sequence is 17 residues long. V dropped 4 bases and J dropped 0; count of bases not matched to a gene: 11. Germline V gene lookup returns CDR1 SGHRS and CDR2 YFSETQ.

At least ten counts were recorded for this clone. Read data end 3 residues before the CDR3 end; the end is taken from the germline J gene. The chain has TRBV18 and TRBJ2-1, with 13 positions matching TRBD2. The CDR3 has 16 amino acids. CDR1 and CDR2 (germline): KGHSH, LQKENI. Germline trimming cut 5 bases from V and 8 bases from J; bases unmatched to any gene: 9. CDR3 residues: CASSSGLAGDRDEQFF. The part of the CDR3 DNA that was read is TGTGCCAGCTCATCAGGACTAGCGGGAGACCGAGATGAG.

Remarks on this clone: Coverage ceases 3 residues before the CDR3 finishes, and the germline J gene fills in the end. V is TRBV19 and J is TRBJ2-7, with 7 bases fitting TRBD2. Germline CDR1 LNHDA, CDR2 SQIVND (reference sequence). The V segment lost 3 bases and the J segment 3 bases; nucleotides outside the gene matches: 11. The CDR3 covers 16 residues. The CDR3 sequence: CASSIGGGGSIYEQYF. The covered CDR3 bases are TGTGCCAGTAGTATCGGGGGAGGCGGGAGTATCTACGAG.